This TCR beta chain was retrieved from a study of T cell responses to AZD1222 COVID-19 vaccine. Findings of the study overall: Once two AZD1222 doses were given, Spike-specific TCR breadth and depth went up.

In this sample, this clone turned up a few times. The antigen remains undetermined. Germline CDR1 is LGHNA and CDR2 is YNFKEQ. Trimming removed 0 bases from V and 4 bases from J, with 4 bases in between. The CDR3 has 13 amino acids. Repertoires were generated with immunoSEQ multiplex PCR, while TCRdb's copy carries only in-frame clones and drops some. The table lists 150,000 or so clones, approximately 90% of them singletons. The sample here was peripheral blood, taken 28 days after the second AZD1222 dose. This rearrangement joins TRBV4-2 to TRBJ1-3, with D hard to call. This TCR was sampled from an adult who received the AZD1222 COVID-19 vaccine. CDR3 residues: CASSQERGNTIYF. The DNA for the CDR3 is TGTGCCAGCAGCCAAGAAAGGGGAAACACCATATATTTT.